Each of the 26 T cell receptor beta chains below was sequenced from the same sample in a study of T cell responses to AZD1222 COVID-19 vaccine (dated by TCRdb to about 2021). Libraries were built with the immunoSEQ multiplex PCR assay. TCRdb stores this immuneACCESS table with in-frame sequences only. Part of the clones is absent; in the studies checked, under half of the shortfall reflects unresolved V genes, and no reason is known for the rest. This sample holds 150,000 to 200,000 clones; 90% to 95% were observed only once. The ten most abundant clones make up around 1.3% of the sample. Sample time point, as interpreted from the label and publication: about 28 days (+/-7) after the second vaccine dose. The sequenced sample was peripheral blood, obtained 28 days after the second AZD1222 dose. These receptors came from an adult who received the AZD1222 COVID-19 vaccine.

CDR3: CASSLTPHDQGYTF. In DNA, the CDR3 is TGTGCCAGCAGCTTAACGCCCCACGATCAGGGCTACACCTTC. The gene calls are TRBV7-3 and TRBJ1-2; D gene ambiguous. CDR3 length: 14 residues. CDR1 is SGHTA and CDR2 is FQGTGA in the germline V gene. Deletions cut 0 bases from V and 8 bases from J, with 13 bases between.

CDR3: CASSQTQGPVGYGYTF. DNA of the CDR3: TGTGCCAGCAGCCAAACACAGGGGCCGGTCGGCTATGGCTACACCTTC. The chain links TRBV3-1 (or the pseudogene TRBV3-2) to TRBJ1-2; the match to TRBD1 covers 7 bases. The CDR3 totals 16 residues. Germline V gives CDR1 LGHDT, CDR2 YNNKEL (reference sequence). J was trimmed by 4 bases and V by 2 bases; bases with no gene match: 10.

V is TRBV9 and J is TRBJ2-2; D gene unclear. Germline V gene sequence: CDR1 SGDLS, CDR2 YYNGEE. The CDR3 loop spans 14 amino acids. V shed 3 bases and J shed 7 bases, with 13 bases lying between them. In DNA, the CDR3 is TGTGCCAGCAGCGACTGGAGTTCGGACGGGGAGCTGTTTTTT. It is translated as CASSDWSSDGELFF. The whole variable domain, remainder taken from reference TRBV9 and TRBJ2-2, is DSGVTQTPKHLITATGQRVTLRCSPRSGDLSVYWYQQSLDQGLQFLIQYYNGEERAKGNILERFSAQQFPDLHSELNLSSLELGDSALYFCASSDWSSDGELFFGEGSRLTVL.

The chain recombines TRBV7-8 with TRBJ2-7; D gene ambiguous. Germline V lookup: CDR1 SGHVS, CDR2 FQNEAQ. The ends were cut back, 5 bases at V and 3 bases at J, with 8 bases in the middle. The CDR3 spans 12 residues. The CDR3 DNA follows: TGTGCCAGCAGCACAGCAGACTACGAGCAGTACTTC. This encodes CASSTADYEQYF.

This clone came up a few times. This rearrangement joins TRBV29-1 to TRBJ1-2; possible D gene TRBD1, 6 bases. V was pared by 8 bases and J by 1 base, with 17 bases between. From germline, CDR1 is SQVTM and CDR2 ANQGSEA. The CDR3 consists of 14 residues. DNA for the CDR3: TGCAGCAAAAACGGGGGCGGCCATAACTATGGCTACACCTTC. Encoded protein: CSKNGGGHNYGYTF.

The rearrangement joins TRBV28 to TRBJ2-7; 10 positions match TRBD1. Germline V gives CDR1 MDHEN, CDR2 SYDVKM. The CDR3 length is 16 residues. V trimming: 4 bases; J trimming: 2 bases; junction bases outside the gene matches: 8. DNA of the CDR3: TGTGCCAGCAGTTCCTGGACAGGGGGATTGGCCTACGAGCAGTACTTC. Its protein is CASSSWTGGLAYEQYF.

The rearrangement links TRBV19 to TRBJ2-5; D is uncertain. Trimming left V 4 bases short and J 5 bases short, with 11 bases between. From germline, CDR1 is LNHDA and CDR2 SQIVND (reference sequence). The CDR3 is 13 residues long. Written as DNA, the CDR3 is TGTGCCAGTAGTAACCGGGCAGTGGAGACCCAGTACTTC. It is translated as CASSNRAVETQYF.

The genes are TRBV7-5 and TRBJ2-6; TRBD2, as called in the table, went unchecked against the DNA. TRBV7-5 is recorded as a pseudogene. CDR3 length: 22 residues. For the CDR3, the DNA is TGTGTCAGAAGCTTAGGCGTCCCGGGACTAGCGGCGACCCACTCTGGGGCCAACGTCCTGACTTTC. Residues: CVRSLGVPGLAATHSGANVLTF.

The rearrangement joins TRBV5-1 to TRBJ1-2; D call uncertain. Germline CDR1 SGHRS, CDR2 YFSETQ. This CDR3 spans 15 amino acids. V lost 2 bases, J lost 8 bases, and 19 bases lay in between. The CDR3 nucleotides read TGCGCCAGCAGCTTCAATCCTGCGGCAGCTCGAGGCTACACCTTC. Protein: CASSFNPAAARGYTF.

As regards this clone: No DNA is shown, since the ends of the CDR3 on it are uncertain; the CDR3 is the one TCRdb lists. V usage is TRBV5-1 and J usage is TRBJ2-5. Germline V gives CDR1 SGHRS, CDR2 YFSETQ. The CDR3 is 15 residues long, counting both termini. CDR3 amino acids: CASSFGSGRLETQYF.

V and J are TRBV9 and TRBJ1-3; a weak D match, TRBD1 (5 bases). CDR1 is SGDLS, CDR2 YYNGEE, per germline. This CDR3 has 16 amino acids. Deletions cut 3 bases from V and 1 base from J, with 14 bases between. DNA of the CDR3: TGTGCCAGCAGCGGACAGATACTTGGATCTGGAAACACCATATATTTT. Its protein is CASSGQILGSGNTIYF.

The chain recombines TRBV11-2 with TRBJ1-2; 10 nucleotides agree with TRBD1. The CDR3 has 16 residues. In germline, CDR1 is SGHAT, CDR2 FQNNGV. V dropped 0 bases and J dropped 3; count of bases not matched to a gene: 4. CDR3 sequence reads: CASSLDRQGAYYGYTF. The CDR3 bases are TGTGCCAGCAGCTTAGACAGACAGGGGGCCTACTATGGCTACACCTTC.

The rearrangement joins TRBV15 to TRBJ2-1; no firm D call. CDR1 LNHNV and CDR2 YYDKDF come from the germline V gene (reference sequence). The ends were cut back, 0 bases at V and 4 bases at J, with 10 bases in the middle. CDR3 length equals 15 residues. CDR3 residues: CATSRDRAKYNEQFF. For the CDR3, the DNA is TGTGCCACCAGCAGAGATAGGGCAAAGTACAATGAGCAGTTCTTC.

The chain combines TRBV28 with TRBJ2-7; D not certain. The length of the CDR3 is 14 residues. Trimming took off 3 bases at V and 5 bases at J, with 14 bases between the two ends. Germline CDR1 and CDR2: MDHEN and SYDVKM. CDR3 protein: CASSFGKVIHEQYF. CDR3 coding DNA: TGTGCCAGCAGTTTCGGTAAAGTAATCCACGAGCAGTACTTC.

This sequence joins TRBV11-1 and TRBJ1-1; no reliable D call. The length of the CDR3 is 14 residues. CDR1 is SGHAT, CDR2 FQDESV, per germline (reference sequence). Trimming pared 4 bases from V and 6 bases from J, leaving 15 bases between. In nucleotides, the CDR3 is TGTGCCAGCAGCTCAAGGGTGGACTGGGCTGAAGCTTTCTTT. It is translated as CASSSRVDWAEAFF. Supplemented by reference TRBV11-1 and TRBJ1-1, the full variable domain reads EAEVAQSPRYKITEKSQAVAFWCDPISGHATLYWYRQILGQGPELLVQFQDESVVDDSQLPKDRFSAERLKGVDSTLKIQPAELGDSAMYLCASSSRVDWAEAFFGQGTRLTVV.

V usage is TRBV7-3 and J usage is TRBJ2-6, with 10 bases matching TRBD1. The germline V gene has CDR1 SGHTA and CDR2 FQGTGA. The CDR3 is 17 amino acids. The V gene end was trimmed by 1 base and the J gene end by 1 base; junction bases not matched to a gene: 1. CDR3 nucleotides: TGTGCCAGCAGCTTAAAGGGACAGGGGTCTGGGGCCAACGTCCTGACTTTC. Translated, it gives CASSLKGQGSGANVLTF.

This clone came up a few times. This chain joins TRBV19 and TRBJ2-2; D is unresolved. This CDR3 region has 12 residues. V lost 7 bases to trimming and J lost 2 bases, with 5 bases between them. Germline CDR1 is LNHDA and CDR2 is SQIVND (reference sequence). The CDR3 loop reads CASNLNTGELFF. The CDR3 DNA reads TGTGCCAGTAATCTTAACACCGGGGAGCTGTTTTTT.

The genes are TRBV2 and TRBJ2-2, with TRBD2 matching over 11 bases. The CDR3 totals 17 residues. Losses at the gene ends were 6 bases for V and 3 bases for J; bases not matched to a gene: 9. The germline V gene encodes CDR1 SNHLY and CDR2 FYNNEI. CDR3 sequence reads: CASSILAGEKYTGELFF. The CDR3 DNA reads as TGTGCCAGCAGCATACTAGCGGGGGAAAAGTACACCGGGGAGCTGTTTTTT.

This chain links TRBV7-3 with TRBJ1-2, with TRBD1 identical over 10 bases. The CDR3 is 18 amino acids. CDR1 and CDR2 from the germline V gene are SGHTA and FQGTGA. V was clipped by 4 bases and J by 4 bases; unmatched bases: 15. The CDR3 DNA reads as TGTGCCAGCAGCTCGGGAACCCGGGACAGGGGCGGTAGCTATGGCTACACCTTC. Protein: CASSSGTRDRGGSYGYTF.

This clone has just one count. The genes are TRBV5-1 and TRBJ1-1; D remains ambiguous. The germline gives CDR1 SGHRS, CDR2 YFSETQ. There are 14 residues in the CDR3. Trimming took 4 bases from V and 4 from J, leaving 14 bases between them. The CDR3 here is CASSPKQVGTEAFF. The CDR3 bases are TGCGCCAGCAGCCCAAAGCAGGTTGGCACTGAAGCTTTCTTT.

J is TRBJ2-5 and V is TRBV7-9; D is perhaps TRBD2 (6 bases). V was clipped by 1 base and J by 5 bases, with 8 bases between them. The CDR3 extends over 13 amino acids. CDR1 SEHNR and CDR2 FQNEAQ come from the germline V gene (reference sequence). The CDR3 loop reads CASSLGLGETQYF. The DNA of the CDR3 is TGTGCCAGCAGCTTAGGACTAGGGGAGACCCAGTACTTC.

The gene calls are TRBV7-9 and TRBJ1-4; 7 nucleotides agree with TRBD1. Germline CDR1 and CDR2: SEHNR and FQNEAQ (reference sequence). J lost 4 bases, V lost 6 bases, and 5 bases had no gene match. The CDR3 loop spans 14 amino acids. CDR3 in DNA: TGTGCCAGCAGGCCGACAGGGAGTAATGAAAAACTGTTTTTT. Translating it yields CASRPTGSNEKLFF.

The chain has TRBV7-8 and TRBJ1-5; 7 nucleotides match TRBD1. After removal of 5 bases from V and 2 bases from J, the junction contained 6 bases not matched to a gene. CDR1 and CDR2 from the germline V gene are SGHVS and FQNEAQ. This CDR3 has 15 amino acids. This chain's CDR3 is CASSPDRRGNQPQHF. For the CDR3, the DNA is TGTGCCAGCAGCCCGGACAGGCGGGGCAATCAGCCCCAGCATTTT.

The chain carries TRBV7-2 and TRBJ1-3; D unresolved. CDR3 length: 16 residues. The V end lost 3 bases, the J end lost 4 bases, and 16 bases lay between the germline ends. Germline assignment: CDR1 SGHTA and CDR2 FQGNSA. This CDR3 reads CASSLFLTARGNTIYF. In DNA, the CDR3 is TGTGCCAGCAGCTTGTTTCTGACGGCGCGAGGAAACACCATATATTTT.

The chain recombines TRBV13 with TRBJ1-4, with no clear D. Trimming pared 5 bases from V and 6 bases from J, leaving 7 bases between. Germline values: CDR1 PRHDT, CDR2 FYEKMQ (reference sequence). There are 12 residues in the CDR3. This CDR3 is CASSRTDEKLFF. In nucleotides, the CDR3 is TGTGCCAGCAGCCGAACGGATGAAAAACTGTTTTTT. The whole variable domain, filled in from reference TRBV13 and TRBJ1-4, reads AAGVIQSPRHLIKEKRETATLKCYPIPRHDTVYWYQQGPGQDPQFLISFYEKMQSDKGSIPDRFSAQQFSDYHSELNMSSLELGDSALYFCASSRTDEKLFFGSGTQLSVL.

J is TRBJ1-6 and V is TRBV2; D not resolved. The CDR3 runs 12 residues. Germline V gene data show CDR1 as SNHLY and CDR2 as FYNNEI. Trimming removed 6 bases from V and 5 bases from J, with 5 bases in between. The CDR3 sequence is CASSLDNSPLHF. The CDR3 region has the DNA TGTGCCAGCAGCCTGGATAATTCACCCCTCCACTTT.